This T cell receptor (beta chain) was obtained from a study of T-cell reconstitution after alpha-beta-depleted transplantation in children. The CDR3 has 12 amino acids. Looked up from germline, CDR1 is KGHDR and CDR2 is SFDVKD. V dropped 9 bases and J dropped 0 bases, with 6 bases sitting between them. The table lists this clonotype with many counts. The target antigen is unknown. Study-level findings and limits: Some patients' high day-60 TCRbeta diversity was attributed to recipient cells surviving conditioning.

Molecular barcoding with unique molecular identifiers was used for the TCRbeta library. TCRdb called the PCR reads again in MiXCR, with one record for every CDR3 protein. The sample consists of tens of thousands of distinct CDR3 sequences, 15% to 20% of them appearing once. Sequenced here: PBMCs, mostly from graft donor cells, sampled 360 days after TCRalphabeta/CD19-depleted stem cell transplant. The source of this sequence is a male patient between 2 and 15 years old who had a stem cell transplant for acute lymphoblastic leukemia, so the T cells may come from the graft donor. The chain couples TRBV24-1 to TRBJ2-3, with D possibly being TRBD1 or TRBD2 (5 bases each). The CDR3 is CATGGSTDTQYF. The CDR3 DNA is TGTGCCACCGGGGGTAGCACAGATACGCAGTATTTT.